One and the same sample provided the 19 T cell receptor beta chains below, sequenced in a study of early T cells in non-severe SARS-CoV-2 infection (dated by TCRdb to about 2021). Library creation used 5' RACE. The sequencer was a NextSeq 500. TCRdb ran its own pipeline on the public reads, namely fastp trimming at Q25 and MiXCR clone calling, and kept in-frame beta chains. Duplicate CDR3 protein sequences are folded into a single record with the most common DNA and genes. The sample data list tens of thousands of distinct CDR3 sequences, and 8.5% to 10% of these were observed just once. Approximately 4% of the sample comes from the top ten. The source was whole blood, collected at baseline. These receptors all stem from an adult who was a healthcare worker with PCR-confirmed SARS-CoV-2 infection or an uninfected control (not recorded which).

This clonotype occurred many times. The gene calls are TRBV6-2 or TRBV6-3 and TRBJ2-1; 9 bases map to TRBD2. The CDR3 covers 16 residues. J was trimmed by 5 bases and V by 6 bases; bases with no gene match: 11. Per the germline V gene, CDR1 is MNHEY and CDR2 is SVGEGT. The CDR3 nucleotides read TGTGCCAGCAGCCCCACGCGCGGGGGGGGAGACAATGAGCAGTTCTTC. Protein sequence: CASSPTRGGGDNEQFF.

This clonotype has ten or more counts. The chain combines TRBV7-9 with TRBJ2-3; D is uncertain. V shed 5 bases and J shed 2 bases, with 5 bases lying between them. The CDR3 runs 12 residues. From germline, CDR1 is SEHNR and CDR2 FQNEAQ (reference sequence). DNA for the CDR3: TGTGCCAGCAGCGACCCCACAGATACGCAGTATTTT. Translating it yields CASSDPTDTQYF.

There are a few counts of this clonotype. The V and J genes are TRBV20-1 and TRBJ2-7; D is unresolved. Trimming took 1 base from V and 6 from J, leaving 16 bases between them. The V gene's germline CDR1 is DFQATT and CDR2 SNEGSKA (reference sequence). CDR3 length equals 14 residues. The CDR3 DNA sequence: TGCAGTGCTAGAGGGGGTGTAGGGTCTGGCGAGCAGTACTTC. As protein: CSARGGVGSGEQYF.

This clonotype has a handful of counts. The chain is built from TRBV12-3 or TRBV12-4 and TRBJ2-7; D possibly corresponds to TRBD2 (6 bases). V was trimmed by 5 bases and J by 3 bases, leaving 11 bases between them. The CDR3 loop spans 13 amino acids. The CDR3 here is CASSPIGGYEQYF. The CDR3, as DNA: TGTGCCAGCAGTCCCATCGGGGGCTACGAGCAGTACTTC.

CDR3 sequence reads: CSVEGQVTDAQYF. In nucleotides, the CDR3 is TGCAGCGTGGAGGGACAGGTCACCGATGCGCAGTATTTT. The chain employs TRBV29-1 and TRBJ2-3, with 8 bases fitting TRBD1. Trimming removed 6 bases from V and 10 bases from J; junction bases left unmatched: 12. The germline V gene has CDR1 SQVTM and CDR2 ANQGSEA. The CDR3 runs to 13 residues.

This clonotype appeared a few times. V and J are TRBV6-2 or TRBV6-3 and TRBJ2-7, with 10 bases fitting TRBD2. With 7 bases clipped from V and 2 bases from J, the junction kept 11 bases outside the gene matches. The CDR3 has 16 amino acids. CDR1 is MNHEY, CDR2 SVGEGT, per germline. CDR3: CASTRTGTSVAYEQYF. The CDR3, as DNA: TGTGCCAGCACCCGGACCGGGACTAGCGTAGCCTACGAGCAGTACTTC.

This clonotype turned up a few times. The V gene is TRBV14, the J gene TRBJ2-7; D is unclear. Trimming left V 3 bases short and J 1 base short, with 7 bases between. Germline CDR1 is SGHDN and CDR2 is FVKESK. The CDR3 extends over 13 amino acids. CDR3 bases: TGTGCCAGCAGCCAGGAAGCGTCCTACGAGCAGTACTTC. It specifies CASSQEASYEQYF.

The chain has TRBV5-1 and TRBJ2-5; TRBD1 or TRBD2 may be the D gene (6 bases each). The germline V gene encodes CDR1 SGHRS and CDR2 YFSETQ. The CDR3 consists of 15 residues. Trimming removed 4 bases from V and 6 bases from J, with 19 bases in between. CDR3 residues: CASSLEGGKWKTQYF. As DNA, the CDR3 is TGCGCCAGCAGCCTCGAGGGGGGCAAGTGGAAGACCCAGTACTTC.

This clonotype was detected many times. The chain combines TRBV7-4 with TRBJ2-3, with D possibly matching TRBD1 (5 bases). Germline loops: CDR1 SGHVT, CDR2 SQSDAQ. The CDR3 contains 16 residues. V was shortened by 0 bases and J by 2 bases, with 12 bases between the two germline ends. The chain's CDR3 is CASSLATGDYTDTQYF. CDR3 sequence (DNA): TGTGCCAGCAGCTTAGCCACAGGAGATTACACAGATACGCAGTATTTT.

With regard to this clonotype: A much larger clone is a single base away; this may be a read error. The chain employs TRBV5-6 and TRBJ1-2; no reliable D call. Germline V gene sequence: CDR1 SGHDT, CDR2 YYEEEE. The CDR3 consists of 13 residues. The CDR3 DNA reads TGTGCCAGCAGCTTGAAAGGTGGCTATGGCTACAGCTTC. Translating gives CASSLKGGYGYSF.

This clonotype was detected many times. The chain employs TRBV29-1 and TRBJ2-3; D is unresolved. The CDR3 runs 12 residues. CDR1 is SQVTM, CDR2 ANQGSEA, per germline. The ends were cut back, 3 bases at V and 5 bases at J, with 9 bases in the middle. CDR3 DNA: TGCAGCGTTGACGTCGGAGTAGATACGCAGTATTTT. It yields the protein CSVDVGVDTQYF.

This clonotype has ten or more counts. The chain combines TRBV18 with TRBJ2-3; the match to TRBD1 covers 10 bases. V dropped 7 bases and J dropped 3; count of bases not matched to a gene: 4. Looked up from germline, CDR1 is KGHSH and CDR2 is LQKENI. The CDR3 length is 14 residues. CDR3 amino acids: CASYRDRGTDTQYF. The CDR3 region has the DNA TGTGCCAGCTACCGGGACAGGGGTACAGATACGCAGTATTTT.

This clonotype was recorded many times. J is TRBJ1-4 and V is TRBV13; no clear D. Trimming left V 5 bases short and J 6 bases short, with 13 bases between. Germline-derived CDR1 and CDR2 are PRHDT and FYEKMQ (reference sequence). CDR3 length equals 14 residues. The CDR3 spells CASSAAGPHEKLFF. For the CDR3, the DNA is TGTGCCAGCAGCGCCGCAGGACCTCATGAAAAACTGTTTTTT. Looking up the rest from reference TRBV13 and TRBJ1-4 gives the full variable domain: AAGVIQSPRHLIKEKRETATLKCYPIPRHDTVYWYQQGPGQDPQFLISFYEKMQSDKGSIPDRFSAQQFSDYHSELNMSSLELGDSALYFCASSAAGPHEKLFFGSGTQLSVL.

This clonotype has at least ten counts. This chain connects TRBV18 to TRBJ2-3; no reliable D call. This CDR3 is built from 13 residues. CDR1 and CDR2 (germline): KGHSH, LQKENI. V was trimmed by 3 bases and J by 0 bases, leaving 4 bases between them. This chain's CDR3 is CASSPDSTDTQYF. In nucleotides, the CDR3 is TGTGCCAGCTCACCTGACAGCACAGATACGCAGTATTTT. The entire variable domain, with the rest obtained from reference TRBV18 and TRBJ2-3, is as follows: NAGVMQNPRHLVRRRGQEARLRCSPMKGHSHVYWYRQLPEEGLKFMVYLQKENIIDESGMPKERFSAEFPKEGPSILRIQQVVRGDSAAYFCASSPDSTDTQYFGPGTRLTVL.

This clonotype was recorded at least ten times. This CDR3 reads CASSLLPGTYEQYF. The CDR3 nucleotides read TGTGCCAGCAGCTTACTCCCCGGGACCTACGAGCAGTACTTC. The V gene is TRBV13, the J gene TRBJ2-7; D is perhaps TRBD2 (5 bases). The CDR3 is 14 amino acids. Germline V CDR1 and CDR2: PRHDT, FYEKMQ (reference sequence). V was clipped by 2 bases and J by 2 bases, with 10 bases between them.

The table lists this clonotype with a few counts. The rearrangement uses TRBV12-3 or TRBV12-4 and TRBJ2-3; 7 positions agree with TRBD2. Trimming took 6 bases from V and 0 from J; bases not matched to a gene: 3. The CDR3 totals 14 residues. The CDR3, as DNA: TGTGCCAGCAGGAGAGCGGGGAGCACAGATACGCAGTATTTT. Protein sequence: CASRRAGSTDTQYF.

CDR3 residues: CASKSSGANVLTF. The CDR3, as DNA: TGTGCCAGCAAAAGCTCTGGGGCCAACGTCCTGACTTTC. The chain is built from TRBV7-3 and TRBJ2-6; D remains unclear. Germline CDR1 reads SGHTA; CDR2 reads FQGTGA. This CDR3 spans 13 amino acids. Trimming stripped 7 bases from V and 0 bases from J, with 4 bases between.

The chain combines TRBV20-1 with TRBJ2-7; 8 bases are shared with TRBD2. The CDR3 covers 14 residues. Germline CDR1 reads DFQATT; CDR2 reads SNEGSKA (reference sequence). J gave up 2 bases and V 4 bases, and 7 bases lay outside the gene matches. CDR3 sequence: CSATEASGPYEQYF. In DNA, the CDR3 is TGCAGTGCTACCGAAGCTAGCGGGCCCTACGAGCAGTACTTC.

This clonotype was counted only a few times. The chain has TRBV29-1 and TRBJ1-2; 7 nucleotides align to TRBD1. Germline lookup yields CDR1 SQVTM and CDR2 ANQGSEA. The CDR3 contains 17 residues. The J segment lost 2 bases and the V segment lost 4 bases, leaving 16 bases of the junction unmatched. CDR3 in amino acids: CSVAFGAGGTGNYGYTF. The CDR3 DNA reads TGCAGCGTTGCCTTCGGGGCAGGGGGAACAGGGAACTATGGCTACACCTTC.